Listed below are T cell receptor beta chains from one sample, sequenced in a study of identical twins. A single record per CDR3 protein comes from TCRdb applying MiXCR to the 5' RACE reads. The sample lists 400,000 to 550,000 distinct CDR3 sequences; less than 25% were seen once. Another study also made use of these data, one on T cells expressing NK-cell markers.

Sequencing used CD4+ T cells sorted from blood. These receptors were taken from a woman in her late teens or twenties in good health. The CDR3 runs from the conserved cysteine through the conserved F or W. D genes are given only for firm matches. Rows may omit the clone size; those that give it use once, few, many or a size class.

d_gene: -
abundance: few
j_gene: TRBJ2-1
v_gene: TRBV5-1
CDR3aa: CASSSQGLFRSYNEQFF
CDR3nt: TGCGCCAGCAGCTCCCAAGGACTATTCCGCTCCTACAATGAGCAGTTCTTC

d_gene: -
abundance: -
j_gene: TRBJ2-5
v_gene: TRBV7-2
CDR3aa: CASSSERVGQETQYF
CDR3nt: TGTGCCAGCAGCAGCGAGAGGGTGGGCCAAGAGACCCAGTACTTC

d_gene: -
abundance: -
j_gene: TRBJ2-1
v_gene: TRBV4-1
CDR3aa: CASSLSHRVNEQFF
CDR3nt: TGCGCCAGCAGCCTATCACACAGGGTAAATGAGCAGTTCTTC

d_gene: -
abundance: -
j_gene: TRBJ2-7
v_gene: TRBV6-1
CDR3aa: CASSRTSVRAEQYF
CDR3nt: TGTGCCAGCAGTCGGACGAGCGTACGGGCCGAGCAGTACTTC

d_gene: TRBD1
abundance: many
j_gene: TRBJ2-5
v_gene: TRBV7-2
CDR3aa: CASSFITGGETQYF
CDR3nt: TGTGCCAGCAGCTTTATCACAGGGGGAGAGACCCAGTACTTC

d_gene: -
abundance: -
j_gene: TRBJ2-5
v_gene: TRBV20-1
CDR3aa: CSALLALQETQYF
CDR3nt: TGCAGTGCTTTACTAGCCCTCCAAGAGACCCAGTACTTC

d_gene: -
abundance: few
j_gene: TRBJ2-5
v_gene: TRBV15
CDR3aa: CATSPGGDGEETQYF
CDR3nt: TGTGCCACCAGCCCCGGAGGGGACGGGGAAGAGACCCAGTACTTC

d_gene: -
abundance: -
j_gene: TRBJ2-7
v_gene: TRBV30
CDR3aa: CAWSVTGWGEQYF
CDR3nt: TGTGCCTGGAGTGTCACAGGGTGGGGCGAGCAGTACTTC

d_gene: -
abundance: -
j_gene: TRBJ2-1
v_gene: TRBV5-1
CDR3aa: CASMGRGSNEQFF
CDR3nt: TGCGCCAGCATGGGGCGGGGCTCCAATGAGCAGTTCTTC

d_gene: -
abundance: many
j_gene: TRBJ2-1
v_gene: TRBV7-3
CDR3aa: CASSSRRGEQFF
CDR3nt: TGTGCCAGCAGTTCCCGGAGGGGTGAGCAGTTCTTC

d_gene: -
abundance: few
j_gene: TRBJ1-2
v_gene: TRBV9
CDR3aa: CASSPLSQASKSNYGYTF
CDR3nt: TGTGCCAGCAGCCCCCTCTCCCAGGCCTCGAAATCTAACTATGGCTACACCTTC

d_gene: TRBD1
abundance: many
j_gene: TRBJ2-1
v_gene: TRBV4-3
CDR3aa: CASSLRQGTYNEQFF
CDR3nt: TGCGCCAGCAGCCTACGACAGGGGACCTACAATGAGCAGTTCTTC

d_gene: -
abundance: few
j_gene: TRBJ1-3
v_gene: TRBV6-1
CDR3aa: CASRSPRPGNTIYF
CDR3nt: TGTGCCAGCAGAAGCCCCCGTCCGGGAAACACCATATATTTT

d_gene: -
abundance: -
j_gene: TRBJ1-6
v_gene: TRBV30
CDR3aa: CAWSEGPSQNSPLHF
CDR3nt: TGTGCCTGGAGTGAAGGGCCCTCGCAAAATTCACCCCTCCACTTT

d_gene: -
abundance: -
j_gene: TRBJ2-1
v_gene: TRBV3-1
CDR3aa: CASSQVKIPYNEQFF
CDR3nt: TGTGCCAGCAGCCAAGTAAAGATCCCCTACAATGAGCAGTTCTTC

d_gene: TRBD2
abundance: -
j_gene: TRBJ2-1
v_gene: TRBV9
CDR3aa: CASSVETSAGGQFF
CDR3nt: TGTGCCAGCAGCGTGGAGACTAGCGCCGGAGGGCAGTTCTTC

d_gene: -
abundance: -
j_gene: TRBJ2-7
v_gene: TRBV6-1
CDR3aa: CASSRGQSQIHYEQYF
CDR3nt: TGTGCCAGCAGTCGTGGACAGTCCCAAATTCACTACGAGCAGTACTTC

d_gene: -
abundance: -
j_gene: TRBJ2-7
v_gene: TRBV15
CDR3aa: CATSRDWGYEQYF
CDR3nt: TGTGCCACCAGCAGAGATTGGGGCTACGAGCAGTACTTC

d_gene: -
abundance: -
j_gene: TRBJ2-5
v_gene: TRBV5-5
CDR3aa: CASSNPGLGQETQYF
CDR3nt: TGTGCCAGCAGCAACCCAGGGTTAGGGCAAGAGACCCAGTACTTC

d_gene: TRBD2
abundance: few
j_gene: TRBJ2-1
v_gene: TRBV20-1
CDR3aa: CSAILAGGLNEQFF
CDR3nt: TGCAGTGCTATTCTAGCGGGAGGGTTAAATGAGCAGTTCTTC

d_gene: -
abundance: few
j_gene: TRBJ2-7
v_gene: TRBV10-3
CDR3aa: CAISEQKGVGEQYF
CDR3nt: TGTGCCATCAGTGAGCAAAAAGGCGTGGGCGAGCAGTACTTC

d_gene: -
abundance: few
j_gene: TRBJ2-5
v_gene: TRBV28
CDR3aa: CASRTGVPETQYF
CDR3nt: TGTGCCAGCAGGACGGGAGTACCAGAGACCCAGTACTTC